These T cell receptor beta chains were read from a single sample in a study of long-term antiretroviral therapy in people with HIV. The method was immunoSEQ multiplex PCR; TCRdb's version includes in-frame clones alone and lacks a portion of them. Of just over 35,000 clones detected, over 70% appear once; the ten largest clones hold about 6.5%. The sequencing used unsorted PBMCs, collected 0.6 years after starting antiretroviral therapy. Receptor source: a man aged 18 to 35 with HIV. Both conserved end residues are part of each CDR3. Fields, in order: J gene, V gene, CDR3 protein.

TRBJ2-7 TRBV19 CASSFTESYEQYF
TRBJ2-1 TRBV6-6 CASSYNEQFF
TRBJ2-1 TRBV7-2 CASSLELGGSYNEQFF
TRBJ1-1 TRBV7-9 CASSLAGDTEAFF
TRBJ2-1 TRBV7-2 CASSPSRQGLSYNEQFF
TRBJ2-2 TRBV4-1 CASSQGGGTFTGELFF
TRBJ2-5 TRBV11-2 CASSLLVKETQYF
TRBJ2-2 TRBV7-2 CASSLVQGTGELFF
TRBJ1-2 TRBV6-5 CASSYSIGTQNYGYTF
TRBJ2-1 TRBV7-8 CASTPGRGFYNEQFF
TRBJ2-3 TRBV28 CASSLALAVTDTQYF
TRBJ1-4 TRBV19 CASSPRDPLANEKLFF
TRBJ2-7 TRBV28 CASSRKGFHEQYF
TRBJ2-1 TRBV19 CASSMQAGGRVNEQFF
TRBJ2-7 TRBV27 CASSPRLAGDWKFYEQYF
TRBJ2-3 TRBV11-2 CASSLVGGGILRGDTQYF
TRBJ2-7 TRBV27 CASSSAGTGASYEQYF
TRBJ1-4 TRBV4-3 CASSRDREGKLFF
TRBJ1-5 TRBV4-3 CASSQGRGSNQPQHF
TRBJ2-1 TRBV18 CASSPPAGAGHEQFF
TRBJ2-7 TRBV4-1 CASSQASSRMYEQYF
TRBJ2-3 TRBV7-2 CASMPEGSLNTQYF
TRBJ1-1 TRBV7-8 CASSPARGGNTEAFF
TRBJ2-3 TRBV5-6 CASSFSGGRADTQYF
TRBJ1-4 TRBV30 CAWSWVDTALFF
TRBJ1-2 TRBV28 CAVRQGVDGYTF
TRBJ2-5 TRBV7-3 CASSFGTGGQETQYF
TRBJ2-7 TRBV6-1 CASSDQISGVGHEQYF
TRBJ1-4 TRBV10-1 CASFNRKLFF
TRBJ2-2 TRBV2 CASSEGRGYDNTGELFF
TRBJ1-2 TRBV7-9 CASSLGGGGSYGYTF
TRBJ1-2 TRBV5-6 CASSRNLDRDRYGYTF
TRBJ1-2 TRBV25-1 CATARDNGYTF
TRBJ2-1 TRBV7-9 CASSLGTSGLPEEFF
TRBJ2-7 TRBV7-8 CASSRGTVSYEQYF
TRBJ2-3 TRBV5-1 CASSLAPPDTQYF
TRBJ1-1 TRBV27 CASNTRGGNTEAFF
TRBJ1-2 TRBV7-2 CASSLAGAYGYTF
TRBJ2-7 TRBV6-1 CASSGISGRTPSGRELHF
TRBJ2-7 TRBV19 CASSRDYSYEQYF
TRBJ2-7 TRBV7-2 CASSIRDGLGEQYF
TRBJ1-2 TRBV5-5 CASSAGTGGAVKDGYTF
TRBJ2-6 TRBV9 CASSPHGAGANVLTF
TRBJ1-1 TRBV7-9 CASGLIMNTEAFF
TRBJ2-7 TRBV5-8 CASSLKGNYYEQYF
TRBJ2-1 TRBV28 CASSLGVGEQFF
TRBJ1-1 TRBV5-1 CASTLDSYRTEAFF
TRBJ2-5 TRBV7-8 CASSTRSGGQETQYF
TRBJ2-2 TRBV7-8 CASSLSVNTGELFF
TRBJ1-1 TRBV14 CASSQDISTGGENEAFF
TRBJ2-7 TRBV6-1 CASRPGFKNEQYF
TRBJ1-2 TRBV7-9 CASSLEGFAYGYTF